Listed here are 24 T cell receptor beta chains from one sample, sequenced in a study of cytomegalovirus exposure and HLA in healthy donors. Amplification used 60 Vbeta primers and 13 Jbeta primers. Libraries were prepared by immunoSEQ multiplex PCR; TCRdb keeps only in-frame clonotypes and omits some of them. Of 150,000 or so clones in the sample, approximately 82% were seen once. The specimen was PBMCs. Receptor source: a young man in good health and CMV-seropositive.

This rearrangement joins TRBV30 to TRBJ2-7; a weak D match, TRBD1 (6 bases). The CDR3 contains 14 residues. The V gene's germline CDR1 is GTSNPN and CDR2 SVGIG (reference sequence). V lost 4 bases and J lost 2, with 15 bases in between. Written as DNA, the CDR3 is TGTGCCTGGATCGGCAGGGGATCGGCCTACGAGCAGTACTTC. Its protein is CAWIGRGSAYEQYF.

This clone was picked up a small number of times. The rearrangement joins TRBV15 to TRBJ2-3; no clear D. The CDR3 runs 12 residues. Germline V gene data show CDR1 as LNHNV and CDR2 as YYDKDF (reference sequence). V was clipped by 0 bases and J by 10 bases, with 8 bases between them. In DNA form, the CDR3 reads TGTGCCACCAGCAGAGATAGAACGGCGCAGTATTTT. As protein: CATSRDRTAQYF.

The rearrangement links TRBV6-1 to TRBJ1-3; TRBD1 aligns across 9 bases. CDR1 and CDR2 from the germline V gene are MNHNS and SASEGT. V dropped 8 bases and J dropped 5; count of bases not matched to a gene: 10. The CDR3 has 15 amino acids. CDR3 amino acids: CASLIGTGKRNTIYF. The CDR3 coding sequence is TGTGCCAGCTTAATTGGGACAGGGAAACGAAACACCATATATTTT.

This clone occurred once. J is TRBJ2-5 and V is TRBV5-1, with 7 positions matching TRBD2. The closer fit of TRBJ2-7 to the DNA end suggests the J call may be wrong. This CDR3 comprises 14 residues. Germline V CDR1 and CDR2: SGHRS, YFSETQ. The CDR3 sequence: CASSSAGTIGEQYF. The CDR3, as DNA: TGCGCCAGCAGCTCCGCCGGGACTATCGGCGAGCAGTACTTC.

CDR3 in amino acids: CASSADRGAEAFF. The CDR3 DNA reads as TGTGCCAGCAGTGCCGACAGGGGGGCTGAAGCTTTCTTT. This sequence joins TRBV2 and TRBJ1-1; 9 bases are shared with TRBD1. Germline V gives CDR1 SNHLY, CDR2 FYNNEI. The CDR3 spans 13 residues. With V trimmed by 4 bases and J by 6 bases, 3 bases remained unmatched. The variable domain in full, with the rest retrieved from reference TRBV2 and TRBJ1-1, is EPEVTQTPSHQVTQMGQEVILRCVPISNHLYFYWYRQILGQKVEFLVSFYNNEISEKSEIFDDQFSVERPDGSNFTLKIRSTKLEDSAMYFCASSADRGAEAFFGQGTRLTVV.

The gene calls are TRBV28 and TRBJ1-5; D gene uncertain. The CDR3 is 15 amino acids. In germline, CDR1 is MDHEN, CDR2 SYDVKM. V was clipped by 0 bases and J by 2 bases, with 8 bases between them. The CDR3 region is CASSLWGGGNQPQHF. The CDR3 nucleotides read TGTGCCAGCAGTTTATGGGGCGGGGGCAATCAGCCCCAGCATTTT.

The chain has TRBV16 and TRBJ2-3; 13 nucleotides match TRBD2. Germline-derived CDR1 and CDR2 are KGHSY and FQNENV. CDR3 size: 19 residues. Losses at the gene ends were 2 bases for V and 6 bases for J; bases not matched to a gene: 14. The CDR3, as DNA: TGTGCCAGCAGCCAAACTCTTTTCGGGACTAGCGGGACTAGGGATACGCAGTATTTT. The encoded protein is CASSQTLFGTSGTRDTQYF.

This chain links TRBV19 with TRBJ1-4; no firm D call. CDR3 length: 16 residues. Trimming removed 3 bases at V and 4 bases at J, with 15 bases between. The V gene's germline CDR1 is LNHDA and CDR2 SQIVND (reference sequence). CDR3 DNA sequence: TGTGCCAGTAGTATTTATCGGCCCGAGGATAATGAAAAACTGTTTTTT. The encoded protein is CASSIYRPEDNEKLFF.

This clone came up once. The chain joins TRBV19 to TRBJ2-1, with TRBD2 identical over 9 bases. Germline CDR1 is LNHDA and CDR2 is SQIVND (reference sequence). Trimming at V came to 8 bases and at J to 5 bases, leaving 10 bases not matched to a gene. This CDR3 is 15 amino acids long. Here the CDR3 DNA reads TGTGCCAGTCGTCTTAGCGGGAGTGGGAACAATGAGCAGTTCTTC. Translated, it gives CASRLSGSGNNEQFF.

V usage is TRBV13 and J usage is TRBJ1-1; a weak D match, TRBD1 (6 bases). This CDR3 spans 14 amino acids. Germline loops: CDR1 PRHDT, CDR2 FYEKMQ (reference sequence). Trimming cost V 3 bases and J 5 bases, with 13 bases left between them. CDR3 region: CASSLLGGRTEAFF. CDR3 nucleotide sequence: TGTGCCAGCAGCTTGCTAGGGGGTCGAACTGAAGCTTTCTTT. The full variable domain, its missing parts supplied by reference TRBV13 and TRBJ1-1, is AAGVIQSPRHLIKEKRETATLKCYPIPRHDTVYWYQQGPGQDPQFLISFYEKMQSDKGSIPDRFSAQQFSDYHSELNMSSLELGDSALYFCASSLLGGRTEAFFGQGTRLTVV.

This clone was detected a few times. This chain uses TRBV19 with TRBJ2-7; TRBD2 might be the D (6 bases). The CDR3 covers 16 residues. CDR1 and CDR2 (germline): LNHDA, SQIVND (reference sequence). The V end was cut by 1 base, the J end by 0 bases, with 13 bases between. The CDR3 loop reads CASSIVGGFGSYEQYF. In nucleotides, the CDR3 is TGTGCCAGTAGTATAGTGGGAGGCTTCGGCTCCTACGAGCAGTACTTC.

V gene TRBV7-2 combines with J gene TRBJ2-1; 10 bases match TRBD2. This CDR3 spans 15 amino acids. V trimming: 4 bases; J trimming: 8 bases; junction bases outside the gene matches: 8. CDR1 SGHTA and CDR2 FQGNSA come from the germline V gene. DNA of the CDR3: TGTGCCAGCAGCTGGCCTAGCGGGAGTATGGATGAGCAGTTCTTC. Its protein is CASSWPSGSMDEQFF.

The V call is TRBV7-2, the J call TRBJ2-1, with a weak D call TRBD2 (5 bases). V lost 4 bases and J lost 6, with 16 bases in between. The CDR3 has 15 amino acids. The V gene's germline CDR1 is SGHTA and CDR2 FQGNSA. As DNA, the CDR3 is TGTGCCAGCAGCTCCCGGGCTAGCTTAAGCAATGAGCAGTTCTTC. This codes for CASSSRASLSNEQFF.

The chain recombines TRBV6-1 with TRBJ1-1, with a weak D call TRBD1 (5 bases). V shed 5 bases and J shed 0 bases, with 10 bases lying between them. There are 14 residues in the CDR3. Germline loops: CDR1 MNHNS, CDR2 SASEGT. The CDR3 coding sequence is TGTGCCAGCAGTATGACAGATCTGAACACTGAAGCTTTCTTT. Translating gives CASSMTDLNTEAFF.

The chain couples TRBV6-5 to TRBJ2-2, with D possibly being TRBD1 (6 bases). This CDR3 spans 15 amino acids. Trimming took off 0 bases at V and 6 bases at J, with 11 bases between the two ends. The V gene's germline CDR1 is MNHEY and CDR2 SVGAGI. This CDR3 reads CASSYSGTIAGELFF. CDR3 in DNA: TGTGCCAGCAGTTACTCGGGGACAATTGCCGGGGAGCTGTTTTTT.

This chain links TRBV7-9 with TRBJ2-3, with TRBD2 matching 11 bases. The CDR3 consists of 15 residues. The germline V gene has CDR1 SEHNR and CDR2 FQNEAQ (reference sequence). Trimming at V came to 4 bases and at J to 6 bases, leaving 6 bases not matched to a gene. The CDR3 spells CASSSLAGGPDTQYF. CDR3 sequence (DNA): TGTGCCAGCAGCTCCTTAGCGGGAGGGCCGGATACGCAGTATTTT.

The J gene is TRBJ1-2, the V gene TRBV28; 10 bases align to TRBD1. The CDR3 runs 17 residues. V lost 2 bases and J lost 7; bases outside the gene matches: 13. Germline CDR1 is MDHEN and CDR2 is SYDVKM. CDR3 nucleotide sequence: TGTGCCAGCAGTTTAGCGGAGGGGGGACAGGGGACGAGTGGCTACACCTTC. Its translation is CASSLAEGGQGTSGYTF.

The chain joins TRBV1 to TRBJ1-3. TRBV1 constitutes a pseudogene. The CDR3 spans 16 residues. CDR3 sequence: CTSSQDKSYSGNTIYF. The DNA of the CDR3 is TGCACCAGCAGCCAAGATAAAAGCTACTCTGGAAACACCATATATTTT.

The V call is TRBV27, the J call TRBJ2-1, with D unclear. CDR3 length: 15 amino acids. Germline CDR1 MNHEY, CDR2 SMNVEV (reference sequence). The germline V and J ends were trimmed by 6 bases and 1 base, with 13 bases remaining between them. The CDR3 reads CASSTEPWSYNEQFF. The CDR3 nucleotides are TGTGCCAGCAGCACTGAACCGTGGTCCTACAATGAGCAGTTCTTC.

This clone turned up a few times. The chain combines TRBV28 with TRBJ1-4; possibly TRBD1 for D (6 bases). The CDR3 runs to 15 residues. Germline CDR1 reads MDHEN; CDR2 reads SYDVKM. Trimming took off 6 bases at V and 1 base at J, with 12 bases between the two ends. The chain's CDR3 is CASSISGQTNEKLFF. The CDR3 region has the DNA TGTGCCAGCAGCATTTCGGGACAAACTAATGAAAAACTGTTTTTT.

The chain recombines TRBV7-6 with TRBJ1-6; the match to TRBD1 covers 10 bases. This CDR3 is built from 16 residues. Germline lookup yields CDR1 SGHVS and CDR2 FNYEAQ. V dropped 5 bases and J dropped 10; count of bases not matched to a gene: 11. In DNA, the CDR3 is TGTGCCAGCAGCGCGTCGCGACAGGGGGCAAGGTCACCCCTCCACTTT. Translated: CASSASRQGARSPLHF.

The chain links TRBV6-1 to TRBJ2-7, with 11 bases identical to TRBD1. The CDR3 is 15 amino acids. Germline V gene lookup returns CDR1 MNHNS and CDR2 SASEGT. The V and J ends lost 3 bases and 2 bases, in that order; junction bases with no gene match: 3. CDR3 coding DNA: TGTGCCAGCAGTGAGCGGACAGGGGGCCCCTACGAGCAGTACTTC. Its protein product is CASSERTGGPYEQYF.

The rearrangement uses TRBV7-6 and TRBJ2-3; TRBD2 aligns across 8 bases. Trimming cost V 4 bases and J 0 bases; bases outside gene matches: 6. From germline, CDR1 is SGHVS and CDR2 FNYEAQ. The CDR3 covers 16 residues. DNA for the CDR3: TGTGCCAGCAGCTACCTTAGCGGGATTAGCACAGATACGCAGTATTTT. Its translation is CASSYLSGISTDTQYF.

The V and J genes are TRBV2 and TRBJ2-3; 9 bases align to TRBD1. J lost 5 bases, V lost 8 bases, and 20 bases had no gene match. The CDR3 length is 18 residues. The V gene's germline CDR1 is SNHLY and CDR2 FYNNEI. This CDR3 reads CASPTNRVTGGDRDTQYF. CDR3 coding DNA: TGTGCCAGCCCGACGAACCGGGTGACAGGGGGTGATCGAGATACGCAGTATTTT.